Described below is a single T cell receptor (beta chain) sequence and its context. V was pared by 4 bases and J by 6 bases, with 28 bases between. Germline V gives CDR1 MDHEN, CDR2 SYDVKM. CDR3 size: 19 residues. The source of the sample is a study of T cell changes during pregnancy in multiple sclerosis. Only in-frame clones appear in the TCRdb table, and some are missing; sequencing was by immunoSEQ multiplex PCR. Of approximately 70,000 clones in the sample, around 94% were seen once. The source was CD4+ T cells from peripheral blood mononuclear cells, collected after pregnancy. This TCR was recovered from a female donor with multiple sclerosis, enrolled in a pregnancy study. The rearrangement uses TRBV28 and TRBJ2-1; D is unresolved. The CDR3 DNA reads TGTGCCAGCAGTTCTTCTCGAGTTCCCTATTCGAAGCCTGGCAATGAGCAGTTCTTC. Protein: CASSSSRVPYSKPGNEQFF.